What follows describes a single T cell receptor beta chain. The target antigen is unknown. The data belong to a study of T cells expressing NK-cell markers. Broader study findings: Several donors' CD3+CD56-NKG2C+ cells were dominated by the same clonotypes. Among CD8+ T cells from about six donors, dominant NKG2C+ clonotypes accounted for about 1.0-7.0%.

TCRdb reprocessed the 5' RACE reads and reports one entry per CDR3 protein, with no DNA. The data include roughly 380,000 distinct CDR3 sequences; the top ten clones carry 5.2%. This CDR3 is 13 amino acids long. Germline loops: CDR1 MNHNS, CDR2 SASEGT. Sequencing was carried out using blood T cells: a sorted CD56 or NKG2C T cell subset, CD4+ or CD8+ T cells, or bulk PBMC T cells (not recorded which). The sequence came from a man aged 18-75 years in good health. V and J are TRBV6-1 and TRBJ1-2. This CDR3 reads CASSGLEGYGYTF.